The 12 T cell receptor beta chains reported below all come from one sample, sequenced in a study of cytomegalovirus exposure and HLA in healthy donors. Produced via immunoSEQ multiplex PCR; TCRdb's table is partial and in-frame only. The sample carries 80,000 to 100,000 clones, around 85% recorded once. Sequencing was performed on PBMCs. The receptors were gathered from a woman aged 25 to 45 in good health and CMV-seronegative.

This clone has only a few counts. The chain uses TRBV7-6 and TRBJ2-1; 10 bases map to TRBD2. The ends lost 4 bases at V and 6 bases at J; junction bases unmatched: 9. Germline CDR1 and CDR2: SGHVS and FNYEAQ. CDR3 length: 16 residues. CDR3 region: CASSSTRTSGVNEQFF. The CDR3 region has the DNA TGTGCCAGCAGCTCCACCAGGACTAGCGGTGTCAATGAGCAGTTCTTC.

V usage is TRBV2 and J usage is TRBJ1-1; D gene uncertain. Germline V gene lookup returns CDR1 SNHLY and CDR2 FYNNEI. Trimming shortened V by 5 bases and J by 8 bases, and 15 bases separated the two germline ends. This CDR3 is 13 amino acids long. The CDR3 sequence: CASSSPGSLEAFF. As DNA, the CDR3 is TGTGCCAGCAGTTCACCCGGGAGCCTAGAAGCTTTCTTT. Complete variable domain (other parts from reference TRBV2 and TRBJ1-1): EPEVTQTPSHQVTQMGQEVILRCVPISNHLYFYWYRQILGQKVEFLVSFYNNEISEKSEIFDDQFSVERPDGSNFTLKIRSTKLEDSAMYFCASSSPGSLEAFFGQGTRLTVV.

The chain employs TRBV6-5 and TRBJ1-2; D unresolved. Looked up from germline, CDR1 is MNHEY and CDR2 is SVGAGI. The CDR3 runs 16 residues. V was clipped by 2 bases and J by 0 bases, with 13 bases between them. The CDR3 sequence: CASSYVGGGPNYGYTF. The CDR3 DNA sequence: TGTGCCAGCAGTTACGTCGGAGGTGGCCCTAACTATGGCTACACCTTC.

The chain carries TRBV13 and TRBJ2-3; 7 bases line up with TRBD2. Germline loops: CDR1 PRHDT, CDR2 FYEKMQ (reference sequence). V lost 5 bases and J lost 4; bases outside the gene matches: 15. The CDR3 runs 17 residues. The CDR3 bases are TGTGCCAGCAGCCAGGGACTATTACCGATGGGCGCAGATACGCAGTATTTT. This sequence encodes CASSQGLLPMGADTQYF. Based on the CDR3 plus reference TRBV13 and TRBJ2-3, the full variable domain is AAGVIQSPRHLIKEKRETATLKCYPIPRHDTVYWYQQGPGQDPQFLISFYEKMQSDKGSIPDRFSAQQFSDYHSELNMSSLELGDSALYFCASSQGLLPMGADTQYFGPGTRLTVL.

The CDR3 protein is CASSEQRTVYEQYF. In DNA form, the CDR3 reads TGTGCCAGCAGTGAACAGCGGACCGTCTACGAGCAGTACTTC. V usage is TRBV6-1 and J usage is TRBJ2-7; possibly TRBD2 for D (5 bases). The germline V gene has CDR1 MNHNS and CDR2 SASEGT. V gave up 2 bases and J gave up 3 bases, with 11 bases separating them. This CDR3 has 14 residues.

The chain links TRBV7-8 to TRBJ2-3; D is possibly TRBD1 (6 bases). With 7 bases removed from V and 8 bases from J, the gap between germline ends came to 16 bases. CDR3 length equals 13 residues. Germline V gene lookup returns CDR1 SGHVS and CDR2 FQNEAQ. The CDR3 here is CASTGARAGTQYF. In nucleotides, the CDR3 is TGTGCCAGCACAGGGGCCCGCGCGGGTACGCAGTATTTT. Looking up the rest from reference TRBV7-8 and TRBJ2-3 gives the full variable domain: GAGVSQSPRYKVAKRGQDVALRCDPISGHVSLFWYQQALGQGPEFLTYFQNEAQLDKSGLPSDRFFAERPEGSVSTLKIQRTQQEDSAVYLCASTGARAGTQYFGPGTRLTVL.

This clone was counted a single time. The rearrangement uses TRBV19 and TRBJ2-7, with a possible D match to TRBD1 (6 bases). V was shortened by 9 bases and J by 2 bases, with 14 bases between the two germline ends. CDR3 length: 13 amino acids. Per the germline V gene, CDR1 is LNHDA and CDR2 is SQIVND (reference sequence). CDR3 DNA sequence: TGTGCCAGCGCGCCGGGACACCCCTACGAGCAGTACTTC. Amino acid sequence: CASAPGHPYEQYF. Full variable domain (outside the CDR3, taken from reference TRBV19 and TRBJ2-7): DGGITQSPKYLFRKEGQNVTLSCEQNLNHDAMYWYRQDPGQGLRLIYYSQIVNDFQKGDIAEGYSVSREKKESFPLTVTSAQKNPTAFYLCASAPGHPYEQYFGPGTRLTVT.

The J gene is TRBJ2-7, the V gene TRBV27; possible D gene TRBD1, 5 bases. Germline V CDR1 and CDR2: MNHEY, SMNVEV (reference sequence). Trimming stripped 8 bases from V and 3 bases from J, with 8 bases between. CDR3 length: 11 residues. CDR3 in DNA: TGTGCCAGCTGGGGCAACTACGAGCAGTACTTC. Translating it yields CASWGNYEQYF.

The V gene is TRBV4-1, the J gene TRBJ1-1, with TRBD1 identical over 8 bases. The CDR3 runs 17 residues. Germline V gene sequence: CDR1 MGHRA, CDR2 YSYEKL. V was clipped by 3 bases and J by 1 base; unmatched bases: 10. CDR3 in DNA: TGCGCCAGCAGCCAGGGAGGACAGGGATGGGGGAACACTGAAGCTTTCTTT. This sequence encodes CASSQGGQGWGNTEAFF.

The DNA for the CDR3 is TGTGCCAGCAGTATAGACCGGGACACAGATACGCAGTATTTT. Encoded protein: CASSIDRDTDTQYF. The chain recombines TRBV11-3 with TRBJ2-3; perhaps TRBD2 as D (5 bases). This CDR3 comprises 14 residues. The V gene lost 6 bases and the J gene lost 2 bases, with 12 bases spanning the gap. From germline, CDR1 is SGHNT and CDR2 YENEEA. The complete variable domain, with remaining parts taken from reference TRBV11-3 and TRBJ2-3, reads EAGVVQSPRYKIIEKKQPVAFWCNPISGHNTLYWYLQNLGQGPELLIRYENEEAVDDSQLPKDRFSAERLKGVDSTLKIQPAELGDSAVYLCASSIDRDTDTQYFGPGTRLTVL.

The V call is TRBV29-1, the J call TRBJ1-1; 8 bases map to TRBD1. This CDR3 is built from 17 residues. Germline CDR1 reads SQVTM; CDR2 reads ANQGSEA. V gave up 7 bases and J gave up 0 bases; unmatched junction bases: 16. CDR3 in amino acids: CSAPGGTGATLNTEAFF. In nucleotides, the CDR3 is TGCAGCGCCCCAGGGGGGACAGGCGCTACTCTGAACACTGAAGCTTTCTTT.

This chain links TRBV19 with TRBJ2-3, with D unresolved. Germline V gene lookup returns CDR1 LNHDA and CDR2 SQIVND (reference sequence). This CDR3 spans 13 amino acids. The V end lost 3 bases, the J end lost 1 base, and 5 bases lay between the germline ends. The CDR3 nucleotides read TGTGCCAGTAGTATTCTCGGCACAGATACGCAGTATTTT. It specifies CASSILGTDTQYF.